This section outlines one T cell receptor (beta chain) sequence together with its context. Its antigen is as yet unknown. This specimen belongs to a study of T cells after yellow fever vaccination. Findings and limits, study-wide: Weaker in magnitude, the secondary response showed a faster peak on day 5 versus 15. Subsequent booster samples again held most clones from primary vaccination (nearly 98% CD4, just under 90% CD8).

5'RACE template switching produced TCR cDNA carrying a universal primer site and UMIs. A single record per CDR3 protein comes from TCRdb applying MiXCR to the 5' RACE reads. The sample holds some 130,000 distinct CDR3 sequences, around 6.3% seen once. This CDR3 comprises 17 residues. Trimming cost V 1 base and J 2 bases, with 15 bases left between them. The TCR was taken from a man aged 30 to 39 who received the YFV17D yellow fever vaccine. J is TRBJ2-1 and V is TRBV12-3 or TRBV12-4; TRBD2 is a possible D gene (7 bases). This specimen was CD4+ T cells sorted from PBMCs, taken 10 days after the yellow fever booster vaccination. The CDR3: CASSLVRGSGTYNEQFF. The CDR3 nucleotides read TGTGCCAGCAGTTTAGTTAGGGGGAGCGGGACCTACAATGAGCAGTTCTTC.